A selection of T cell receptor beta chains follows, all from one sample in a study of chemoradiotherapy in HPV16-positive cancers. The data were produced by immunoSEQ multiplex PCR, yet TCRdb's version contains in-frame clones alone and is incomplete. Here the sample spans more than 30,000 clones, about 89% being singletons. Sequences were derived from blood, sampled from a patient who underwent chemoradiotherapy. Receptor source: a human donor with HPV-associated anogenital cancer. The CDR3 runs from the conserved cysteine through the conserved F or W. Fields, in order: D gene, V gene, clone size, J gene, CDR3 protein, CDR3 DNA. A D gene is named only where the DNA matches it firmly. Rows may omit the clone size; those that give it use once, few, many or a size class.

NA	TRBV9	NA	TRBJ2-2	CASQWNTGELFF	TGTGCCAGCCAGTGGAACACCGGGGAGCTGTTTTTT
TRBD1	TRBV6-1	NA	TRBJ1-2	CASRDWDRNYGYTF	TGTGCCAGCAGAGACTGGGACAGGAACTATGGCTACACCTTC
NA	TRBV9	NA	TRBJ2-2	CASTLGSGNTGELFF	TGTGCCAGCACCCTGGGTAGCGGTAACACCGGGGAGCTGTTTTTT
TRBD1	TRBV5-1	NA	TRBJ2-2	CASSLFGTGGSGELFF	TGCGCCAGCAGCTTGTTCGGGACAGGGGGCTCCGGGGAGCTGTTTTTT
TRBD2	TRBV10-3	NA	TRBJ2-1	CAINGGGSYNEQFF	TGTGCCATCAACGGCGGGGGCTCCTACAATGAGCAGTTCTTC
NA	TRBV9	once	TRBJ1-2	CASSVSQGYGYTF	TGTGCCAGCAGCGTGAGTCAGGGCTATGGCTACACCTTC
TRBD2	TRBV11-2	NA	TRBJ2-3	CASSVRGKLAGGSDTQYF	TGTGCCAGCAGCGTCAGGGGGAAACTAGCGGGAGGTTCAGATACGCAGTATTTT
NA	TRBV25-1	NA	TRBJ1-1	CASSEQDNTEAFF	TGTGCCAGCAGTGAACAGGATAACACTGAAGCTTTCTTT
NA	TRBV5-1	NA	TRBJ2-2	CASTPDTNTGELFF	TGCGCCAGCACTCCAGATACAAACACCGGGGAGCTGTTTTTT
NA	TRBV18	NA	TRBJ1-2	CASSPSRAIGDGYTF	TGTGCCAGCTCACCATCCCGGGCGATTGGGGATGGCTACACCTTC
TRBD1	TRBV2	NA	TRBJ2-1	CARAGQGADNEQFF	TGTGCCAGAGCCGGACAGGGGGCCGACAATGAGCAGTTCTTC
NA	TRBV4-1	NA	TRBJ2-2	CASSQDGQAGELFF	TGCGCCAGCAGCCAAGATGGGCAGGCCGGGGAGCTGTTTTTT
TRBD1	TRBV6-5	NA	TRBJ2-7	CASSTGTGPYEQYF	TGTGCCAGCAGCACCGGGACAGGGCCTTACGAGCAGTACTTC
NA	TRBV9	once	TRBJ1-1	CASSPGHAEAFF	TGTGCCAGCAGCCCGGGGCACGCTGAAGCTTTCTTT
TRBD1	TRBV27	NA	TRBJ2-7	CASRRTGDNDEQYF	TGTGCCAGCAGAAGAACAGGGGATAACGACGAGCAGTACTTC
NA	TRBV11-2	NA	TRBJ2-3	CASSLDTRTDTQYF	TGTGCCAGCAGCTTAGATACCAGGACAGATACGCAGTATTTT
NA	TRBV6-1	once	TRBJ2-7	CASTELLAYEQYF	TGTGCCAGCACGGAGCTCTTGGCCTACGAGCAGTACTTC
NA	TRBV20-1	NA	TRBJ2-7	CSARATYEQYF	TGCAGTGCTAGAGCTACCTACGAGCAGTACTTC
TRBD2	TRBV11-3	once	TRBJ2-1	CASSPSTSGDYNEQFF	TGTGCCAGCAGCCCCTCGACTAGCGGGGACTACAATGAGCAGTTCTTC
TRBD1	TRBV6-5	NA	TRBJ1-5	CASSYSTGGGQPQHF	TGTGCCAGCAGTTACTCAACAGGGGGGGGGCAGCCCCAGCATTTT
NA	TRBV5-6	NA	TRBJ2-5	CASSLGSGIGRGTQYF	TGTGCCAGCAGCTTGGGGTCCGGGATAGGAAGGGGGACCCAGTACTTC
NA	TRBV25-1	NA	TRBJ2-1	CASRQGLLNEQFF	TGTGCCAGCAGGCAGGGACTCCTTAATGAGCAGTTCTTC
TRBD1	TRBV29-1	NA	TRBJ2-5	CSAPGQAGAQYF	TGCAGCGCCCCCGGACAGGCCGGGGCCCAGTACTTC
TRBD1	TRBV9	NA	TRBJ2-2	CASSVVTGVEEDTGELFF	TGTGCCAGCAGCGTAGTTACAGGGGTGGAAGAAGACACCGGGGAGCTGTTTTTT
NA	TRBV19	NA	TRBJ1-5	CASTIQGSDQPQHF	TGTGCCAGTACGATCCAGGGTTCCGATCAGCCCCAGCATTTT
TRBD1	TRBV5-4	NA	TRBJ1-6	CASSWQGARRGPKRSPLHF	TGTGCCAGCAGCTGGCAGGGGGCGCGCCGGGGGCCGAAAAGGTCACCCCTCCACTTT
NA	TRBV10-3	NA	TRBJ2-2	CAIRGTGELFF	TGTGCCATCAGGGGGACCGGGGAGCTGTTTTTT
TRBD1	TRBV29-1	once	TRBJ2-5	CSVRDRGETQYF	TGCAGCGTCCGGGACAGGGGCGAGACCCAGTACTTC
TRBD1	TRBV6-6	NA	TRBJ1-5	CASATGTGDNQPQHF	TGTGCCAGCGCGACCGGCACAGGGGACAATCAGCCCCAGCATTTT
NA	TRBV4-3	NA	TRBJ1-4	CASSRERINEKLFF	TGCGCCAGCAGCCGCGAGCGGATTAATGAAAAACTGTTTTTT
NA	TRBV4-3	NA	TRBJ2-2	CASSPTGANTGELFF	TGCGCCAGCAGCCCCACTGGTGCAAACACCGGGGAGCTGTTTTTT
TRBD2	TRBV6-6	NA	TRBJ2-7	CASRDSGTSGGNEQYF	TGTGCCAGCAGAGACTCAGGGACTAGCGGGGGCAACGAGCAGTACTTC
NA	TRBV7-9	NA	TRBJ2-3	CASSLTVGPRSYF	TGTGCCAGCAGCCTAACGGTTGGGCCTAGGTCGTATTTT
NA	TRBV7-9	NA	TRBJ1-1	CASSLADGSYGTFF	TGTGCCAGCAGCTTAGCGGACGGGAGCTACGGGACTTTCTTT
TRBD1	TRBV6-1	NA	TRBJ2-7	CASSNSGGGYEQYF	TGTGCCAGCAGTAATTCAGGGGGCGGGTACGAGCAGTACTTC
NA	TRBV21-1	NA	TRBJ1-2	CASSTSRSRGRPYGYTF	TGTGCCAGCAGCACAAGCCGGTCCAGGGGGCGCCCCTATGGCTACACCTTC